In its sample, the clone carrying this T cell receptor beta chain was seen a few times. The antigen remains unidentified. TCRdb itself ran the 5' RACE reads through MiXCR, one entry per CDR3 protein. The sample holds roughly 540,000 distinct CDR3 sequences, less than 25% seen once. The data originate from a study of identical twins. Study outcomes and limitations: Whereas memory repertoires showed no such difference, abundant cord blood beta clonotypes carried fewer insertions.

These data were also reused for a study on T cells expressing NK-cell markers. That paper notes: Of eight sequenced donors, seven were HCMV-seropositive and one HCMV-seronegative. Restriction of the sorted population to alpha-beta TCR T cells was achieved in several experiments with an anti-gamma-delta TCR antibody.

This TCR was recovered from a woman aged 18-35 years in good health. The sequencing input was CD4+ T cells sorted from blood.

For the CDR3, the DNA is TGCAGTGCTCCCAGTAGCGGGAGGGCCTCAAATGAGCAGTTCTTC. Protein sequence: CSAPSSGRASNEQFF. The chain uses TRBV20-1 and TRBJ2-1, with 11 positions matching TRBD2. J was trimmed by 7 bases and V by 5 bases; bases with no gene match: 10. The CDR3 is 15 amino acids. The germline gives CDR1 DFQATT, CDR2 SNEGSKA (reference sequence).